A selection of T cell receptor beta chains follows, all from one sample in a study of T cell repertoires in cytomegalovirus infection. Each CDR3 protein gets one entry after TCRdb re-called the reads with MiXCR. This sample has about 830,000 distinct CDR3 sequences; around a third occur once, and the top ten carry around 12%. Their recognized antigens are unknown. Sequenced material: cultured CD8+ T cells from PBMCs, taken from culture after CMV antigen stimulation. The receptors were sampled from a human donor in good health (CMV status not recorded). Some clones in this sample may be carry-over from other donors' samples. Both conserved end residues are trimmed from each CDR3.

CDR3: ASRRGGGIQDTQY
V: TRBV7-9
J: TRBJ2-3

CDR3: ASTPTGGVPNEQF
V: TRBV12-3/TRBV12-4
J: TRBJ2-1

CDR3: ASSFGPTGHAEAF
V: TRBV12-3/TRBV12-4
J: TRBJ1-1

CDR3: ASSTRTGKGGDTQY
V: TRBV7-9
J: TRBJ2-3

CDR3: ASSEPAGGPTLGYNEQF
V: TRBV25-1
J: TRBJ2-1

CDR3: ASSLDPPRNEQF
V: TRBV11-3
J: TRBJ2-1

CDR3: ASSQDVQDNEQF
V: TRBV3-1
J: TRBJ2-1

CDR3: ASSKPPLSYNEQF
V: TRBV27
J: TRBJ2-1

CDR3: ASSYPFPENTEAF
V: TRBV6-6
J: TRBJ1-1

CDR3: ASSPGGREYQETQY
V: TRBV9
J: TRBJ2-5

CDR3: ASSIAGYSSTDTQY
V: TRBV19
J: TRBJ2-3

CDR3: ASSAQRGMLDEQF
V: TRBV5-4
J: TRBJ2-1

CDR3: ASSPGAGELYEQY
V: TRBV9
J: TRBJ2-7

CDR3: ASSDTGTLRATNEKLF
V: TRBV2
J: TRBJ1-4

CDR3: ASSSYESGGALVQF
V: TRBV12-3/TRBV12-4
J: TRBJ2-1

CDR3: SARGGTTLYEQY
V: TRBV20-1
J: TRBJ2-7

CDR3: ASSPRVLAGDYSTDTQY
V: TRBV7-6
J: TRBJ2-3

CDR3: SAGTGTQY
V: TRBV20-1
J: TRBJ2-3

CDR3: ASPTKGRDEQF
V: TRBV6-2/TRBV6-3
J: TRBJ2-1

CDR3: ASSSGYRIGMKGARRWTEAF
V: TRBV7-2
J: TRBJ1-1

CDR3: ASSQGESPLNTIY
V: TRBV27
J: TRBJ1-3

CDR3: ASSPRDREHTGELF
V: TRBV7-2
J: TRBJ2-2

CDR3: SADSSGGAFYEQF
V: TRBV20-1
J: TRBJ2-1

CDR3: ASSPGQLFNYGYT
V: TRBV27
J: TRBJ1-2

CDR3: ASSLRGQGAFDTEAF
V: TRBV12-3/TRBV12-4
J: TRBJ1-1

CDR3: ASSQTAGAYEQY
V: TRBV7-8
J: TRBJ2-7

CDR3: ASSFHSLETEAF
V: TRBV7-2
J: TRBJ1-1

CDR3: ASSTARTGDENEQF
V: TRBV23-1
J: TRBJ2-1

CDR3: ASEQGRQPQH
V: TRBV19
J: TRBJ1-5

CDR3: SSSVESSGGPILSSYNEQF
V: TRBV9
J: TRBJ2-1

CDR3: SAKKRNRGRTETQY
V: TRBV29-1
J: TRBJ2-5

CDR3: ASSPRSGGTDTQY
V: TRBV9
J: TRBJ2-3

CDR3: ASSLKDSSYNEQF
V: TRBV12-3/TRBV12-4
J: TRBJ2-1

CDR3: ATSAFQGSEKLF
V: TRBV15
J: TRBJ1-4

CDR3: ASNYPPDGRADTQY
V: TRBV28
J: TRBJ2-3

CDR3: ASTRTLGQPQH
V: TRBV6-2/TRBV6-3
J: TRBJ1-5

CDR3: ASRSPTGNGANVLT
V: TRBV27
J: TRBJ2-6

CDR3: ASIPSHTDTGELF
V: TRBV28
J: TRBJ2-2

CDR3: ASSSTSWGEAF
V: TRBV9
J: TRBJ1-1

CDR3: ASSLEGPSPLH
V: TRBV7-6
J: TRBJ1-6

CDR3: ASSLQGPSSYNEQF
V: TRBV7-2
J: TRBJ2-1

CDR3: ASSSDGSDYGYT
V: TRBV28
J: TRBJ1-2

CDR3: SVATPGVYGYT
V: TRBV29-1
J: TRBJ1-2

CDR3: ASSPNRYNEQF
V: TRBV5-5
J: TRBJ2-1

CDR3: ASSLKQGANNEQF
V: TRBV7-9
J: TRBJ2-1

CDR3: ASSIVSDSYNEQF
V: TRBV19
J: TRBJ2-1